The entry below gives a single TCR beta chain sequence along with its context. Trimming removed 6 bases from V and 8 bases from J; junction bases left unmatched: 7. This CDR3 is built from 13 residues. Libraries were prepared by immunoSEQ multiplex PCR; TCRdb keeps only in-frame clonotypes and omits some of them. The data contain around 260,000 clones, 75% to 95% of them singletons. Participants' reported clinical history set cohort assignment. The source of the sample is a study of blood T cell repertoires in COVID-19. About the study: From the United States, Italy and Spain came samples of acute and convalescent COVID-19. Sample material is recorded as cDNA or gDNA derived from T cells, B-cell-depleted T cells, or PBMCs.

Sequencing was carried out using PBMCs or T cells enriched from blood (not recorded which). This TCR was recovered from a woman in her thirties who had recovered from COVID-19. The chain links TRBV12-3 or TRBV12-4 to TRBJ1-2; TRBD1 agrees at 9 bases. For the CDR3, the DNA is TGTGCCAGCAGCCATGGACAGGGGTTAGGCTACACCTTC. This codes for CASSHGQGLGYTF.